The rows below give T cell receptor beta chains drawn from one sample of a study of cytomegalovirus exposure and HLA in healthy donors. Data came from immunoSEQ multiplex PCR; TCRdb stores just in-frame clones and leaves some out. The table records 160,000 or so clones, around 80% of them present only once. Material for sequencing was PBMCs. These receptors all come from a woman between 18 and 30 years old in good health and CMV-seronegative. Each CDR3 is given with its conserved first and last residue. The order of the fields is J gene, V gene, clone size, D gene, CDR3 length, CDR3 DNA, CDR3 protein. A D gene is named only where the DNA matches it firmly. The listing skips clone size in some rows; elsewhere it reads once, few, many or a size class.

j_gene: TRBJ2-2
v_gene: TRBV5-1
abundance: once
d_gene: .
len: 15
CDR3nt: TGCGCCAGCAGCTTGGCCTCCGGTGCCACCGGGGAGCTGTTTTTT
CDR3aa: CASSLASGATGELFF

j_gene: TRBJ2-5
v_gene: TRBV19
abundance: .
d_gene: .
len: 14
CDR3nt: TGTGCCAGTAGTGCTCGGGTAAGGCACGAGACCCAGTACTTC
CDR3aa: CASSARVRHETQYF

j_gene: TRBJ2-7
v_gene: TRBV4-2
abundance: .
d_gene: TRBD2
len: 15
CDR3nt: TGTGCCAGCAGCCAAGGGCTAGCGGGGACCTACGAGCAGTACTTC
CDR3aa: CASSQGLAGTYEQYF

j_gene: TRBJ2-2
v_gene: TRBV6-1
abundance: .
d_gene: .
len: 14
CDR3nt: TGTGCCAGCAGGCCAAACAGGAACACCGGGGAGCTGTTTTTT
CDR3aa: CASRPNRNTGELFF

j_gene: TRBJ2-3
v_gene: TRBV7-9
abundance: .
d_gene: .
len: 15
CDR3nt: TGTGCCAGCAGCTTAGGTCGGACTAATGCAGATACGCAGTATTTT
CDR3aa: CASSLGRTNADTQYF

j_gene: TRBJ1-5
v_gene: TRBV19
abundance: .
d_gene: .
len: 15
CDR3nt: TGTGCCAGTATCCGGACTTCCGCGGGCAATCAGCCCCAGCATTTT
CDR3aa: CASIRTSAGNQPQHF

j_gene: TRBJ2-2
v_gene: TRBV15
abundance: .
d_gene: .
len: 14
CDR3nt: TGTGCCACCAGCAGGGGACTTAGCACCGGGGAGCTGTTTTTT
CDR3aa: CATSRGLSTGELFF

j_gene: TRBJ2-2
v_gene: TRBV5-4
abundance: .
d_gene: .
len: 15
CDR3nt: TGTGCCAGCAGCTCCCCCAGCAGGGTCGGCGGGGAGCTGTTTTTT
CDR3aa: CASSSPSRVGGELFF

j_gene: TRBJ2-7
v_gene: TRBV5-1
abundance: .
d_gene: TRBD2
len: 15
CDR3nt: TGCGCCAGCAGCTCCGCCTTAGCGGGAGGTTACGAGCAGTACTTC
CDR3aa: CASSSALAGGYEQYF

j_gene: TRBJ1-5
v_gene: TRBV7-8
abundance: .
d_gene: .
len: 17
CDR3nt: TGTGCCAGCAGCTTAGGCCGCAGGGGACCCCAGGAGCAGCCCCAGCATTTT
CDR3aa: CASSLGRRGPQEQPQHF

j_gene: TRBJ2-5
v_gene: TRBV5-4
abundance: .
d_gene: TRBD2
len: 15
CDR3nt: TGTGCCAGCAGCTTGGGTCTAGCGGGGCGAGAGACCCAGTACTTC
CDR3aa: CASSLGLAGRETQYF

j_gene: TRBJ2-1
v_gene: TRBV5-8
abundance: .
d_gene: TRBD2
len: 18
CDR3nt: TGTGCCAGCAGCAGGGTCGGACTAGCGGGGTCAATAAGGGGAGAGCAGTTCTTC
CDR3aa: CASSRVGLAGSIRGEQFF

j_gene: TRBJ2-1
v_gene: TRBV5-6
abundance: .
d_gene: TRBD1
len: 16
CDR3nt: TGTGCCAGCAGCCGGGACAGGGGGTGGGGTCGCAATGAGCAGTTCTTC
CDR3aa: CASSRDRGWGRNEQFF

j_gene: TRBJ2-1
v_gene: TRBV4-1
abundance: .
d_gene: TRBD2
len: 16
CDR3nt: TGCGCCAGCAGCCAAGATCCGGGGACTAGCGGGGGTCAACAGTTCTTC
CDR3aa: CASSQDPGTSGGQQFF

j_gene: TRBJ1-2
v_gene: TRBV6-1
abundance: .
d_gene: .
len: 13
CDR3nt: TGTGCCAGCACTTCACAGGAAAAAGGGGTTTCCACCTTC
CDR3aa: CASTSQEKGVSTF

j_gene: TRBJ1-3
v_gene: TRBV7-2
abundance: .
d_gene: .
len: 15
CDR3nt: TGTGCCAGCAGCTTAGTAACAGGGTCTGGAAACACCATATATTTT
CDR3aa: CASSLVTGSGNTIYF

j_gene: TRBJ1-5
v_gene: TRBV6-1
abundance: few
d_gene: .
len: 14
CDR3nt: TGTGCCAGCAGTGGGGGCTCGGTAAGGCAGCCCCAGCATTTT
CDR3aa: CASSGGSVRQPQHF

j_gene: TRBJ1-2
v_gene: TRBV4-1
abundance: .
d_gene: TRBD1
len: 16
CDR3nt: TGCGCCAGCAGCCAAGATGTGAGACAGGGAAACTATGGCTACACCTTC
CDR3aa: CASSQDVRQGNYGYTF

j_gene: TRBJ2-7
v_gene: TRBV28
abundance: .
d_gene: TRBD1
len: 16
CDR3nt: TGTGCCAGCAGTTTAACAGGGGGAGATCCTTCGTACGAGCAGTACTTC
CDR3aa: CASSLTGGDPSYEQYF

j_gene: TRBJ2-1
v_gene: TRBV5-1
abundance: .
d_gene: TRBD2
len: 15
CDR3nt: TGCGCCAGCAGCTTGCTAGCGGGGGGGAGGAATGAGCAGTTCTTC
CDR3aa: CASSLLAGGRNEQFF

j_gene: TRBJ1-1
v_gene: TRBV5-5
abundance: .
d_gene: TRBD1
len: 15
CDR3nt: TGTGCCAGCAGTCCCCGACAGGGTTGGTTCACTGAAGCTTTCTTT
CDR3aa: CASSPRQGWFTEAFF

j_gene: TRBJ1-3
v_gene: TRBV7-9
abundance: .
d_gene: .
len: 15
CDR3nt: TGTGCCAGCAGCTTAGAGGGCAGGGCTGGAAACACCATATATTTT
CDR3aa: CASSLEGRAGNTIYF

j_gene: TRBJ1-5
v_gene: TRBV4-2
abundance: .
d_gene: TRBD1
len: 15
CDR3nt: TGTGCCAGCAGCCCTAACGACAGGGGAGGACAGCCCCAGCATTTT
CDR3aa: CASSPNDRGGQPQHF

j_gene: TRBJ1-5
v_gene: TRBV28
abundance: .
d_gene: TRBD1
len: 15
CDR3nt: TGTGCCAGCACCAGACAGGGGGCGCGCAATCAGCCCCAGCATTTT
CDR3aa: CASTRQGARNQPQHF

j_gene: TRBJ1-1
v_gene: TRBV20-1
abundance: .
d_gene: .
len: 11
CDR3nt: TGCAGTGCTAGGTATAACACTGAAGCTTTCTTT
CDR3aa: CSARYNTEAFF

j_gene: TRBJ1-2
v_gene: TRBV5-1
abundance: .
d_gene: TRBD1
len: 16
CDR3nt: TGCGCCAGCAGCCCAAGAGGGACAGCGGTAAACTATGGCTACACCTTC
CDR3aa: CASSPRGTAVNYGYTF

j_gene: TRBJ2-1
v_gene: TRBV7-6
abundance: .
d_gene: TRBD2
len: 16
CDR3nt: TGTGCCAGCAGCTTAGTTGCGAGCGGGGGGGCATCCGAGCAGTTCTTC
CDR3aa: CASSLVASGGASEQFF

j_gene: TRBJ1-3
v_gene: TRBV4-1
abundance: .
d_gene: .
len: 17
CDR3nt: TGCGCCAGCAGCCAAGCTAGTACGCGGAGCTCTGGAAACACCATATATTTT
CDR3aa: CASSQASTRSSGNTIYF

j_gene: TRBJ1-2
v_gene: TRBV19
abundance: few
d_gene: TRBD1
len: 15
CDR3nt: TGTGCCAGTAGTATGACTCCGGGACAGATCTATGGCTACACCTTC
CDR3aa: CASSMTPGQIYGYTF

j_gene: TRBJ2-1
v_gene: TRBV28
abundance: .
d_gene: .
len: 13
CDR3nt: TGTGCCAGCGTTACAGGTCGACTCAATGAGCAGTTCTTC
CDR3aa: CASVTGRLNEQFF

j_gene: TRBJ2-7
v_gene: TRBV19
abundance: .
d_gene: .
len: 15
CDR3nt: TGTGCCAGTAGTATGCGGGACTTTGGGACCTACGAGCAGTACTTC
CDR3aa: CASSMRDFGTYEQYF

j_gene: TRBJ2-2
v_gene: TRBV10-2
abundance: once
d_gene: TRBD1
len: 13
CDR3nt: TGCGCCAGCAATCGACAGGGGACCGGGGAGCTGTTTTTT
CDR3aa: CASNRQGTGELFF

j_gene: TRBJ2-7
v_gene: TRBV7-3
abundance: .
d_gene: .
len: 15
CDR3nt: TGTGCCAGCAGCTTTATGGCACCGTCTTCCTACGAGCAGTACTTC
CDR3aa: CASSFMAPSSYEQYF

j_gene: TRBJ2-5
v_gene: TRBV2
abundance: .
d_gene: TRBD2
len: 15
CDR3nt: TGTGCCAGCAGTGAACAGGGAGGGTCTGGGGAGACCCAGTACTTC
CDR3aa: CASSEQGGSGETQYF

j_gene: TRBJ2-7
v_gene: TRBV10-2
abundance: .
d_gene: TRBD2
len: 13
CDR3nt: TGCGCCAGCAGACTAGCGGGGCCGAGGGAGCAGTACTTC
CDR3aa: CASRLAGPREQYF

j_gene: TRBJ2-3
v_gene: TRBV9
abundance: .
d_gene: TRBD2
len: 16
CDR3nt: TGTGCCAGCAGCCGAGGAGCGGGGGGGTACACAGATACGCAGTATTTT
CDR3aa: CASSRGAGGYTDTQYF

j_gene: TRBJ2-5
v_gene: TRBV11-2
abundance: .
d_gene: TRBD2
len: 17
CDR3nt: TGTGCCAGCAGCTTAGCGGGGGGACTAGCGGGGGGAGAGACCCAGTACTTC
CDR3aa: CASSLAGGLAGGETQYF

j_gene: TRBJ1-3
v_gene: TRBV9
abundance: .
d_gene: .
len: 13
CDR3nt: TGTGCCAGCAGCGTAGTAGGGGGAGACACCATATATTTT
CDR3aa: CASSVVGGDTIYF

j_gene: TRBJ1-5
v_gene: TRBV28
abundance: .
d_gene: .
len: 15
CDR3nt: TGTGCCAGCAGTTTGCCCACAGATAGCAATCAGCCCCAGCATTTT
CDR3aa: CASSLPTDSNQPQHF